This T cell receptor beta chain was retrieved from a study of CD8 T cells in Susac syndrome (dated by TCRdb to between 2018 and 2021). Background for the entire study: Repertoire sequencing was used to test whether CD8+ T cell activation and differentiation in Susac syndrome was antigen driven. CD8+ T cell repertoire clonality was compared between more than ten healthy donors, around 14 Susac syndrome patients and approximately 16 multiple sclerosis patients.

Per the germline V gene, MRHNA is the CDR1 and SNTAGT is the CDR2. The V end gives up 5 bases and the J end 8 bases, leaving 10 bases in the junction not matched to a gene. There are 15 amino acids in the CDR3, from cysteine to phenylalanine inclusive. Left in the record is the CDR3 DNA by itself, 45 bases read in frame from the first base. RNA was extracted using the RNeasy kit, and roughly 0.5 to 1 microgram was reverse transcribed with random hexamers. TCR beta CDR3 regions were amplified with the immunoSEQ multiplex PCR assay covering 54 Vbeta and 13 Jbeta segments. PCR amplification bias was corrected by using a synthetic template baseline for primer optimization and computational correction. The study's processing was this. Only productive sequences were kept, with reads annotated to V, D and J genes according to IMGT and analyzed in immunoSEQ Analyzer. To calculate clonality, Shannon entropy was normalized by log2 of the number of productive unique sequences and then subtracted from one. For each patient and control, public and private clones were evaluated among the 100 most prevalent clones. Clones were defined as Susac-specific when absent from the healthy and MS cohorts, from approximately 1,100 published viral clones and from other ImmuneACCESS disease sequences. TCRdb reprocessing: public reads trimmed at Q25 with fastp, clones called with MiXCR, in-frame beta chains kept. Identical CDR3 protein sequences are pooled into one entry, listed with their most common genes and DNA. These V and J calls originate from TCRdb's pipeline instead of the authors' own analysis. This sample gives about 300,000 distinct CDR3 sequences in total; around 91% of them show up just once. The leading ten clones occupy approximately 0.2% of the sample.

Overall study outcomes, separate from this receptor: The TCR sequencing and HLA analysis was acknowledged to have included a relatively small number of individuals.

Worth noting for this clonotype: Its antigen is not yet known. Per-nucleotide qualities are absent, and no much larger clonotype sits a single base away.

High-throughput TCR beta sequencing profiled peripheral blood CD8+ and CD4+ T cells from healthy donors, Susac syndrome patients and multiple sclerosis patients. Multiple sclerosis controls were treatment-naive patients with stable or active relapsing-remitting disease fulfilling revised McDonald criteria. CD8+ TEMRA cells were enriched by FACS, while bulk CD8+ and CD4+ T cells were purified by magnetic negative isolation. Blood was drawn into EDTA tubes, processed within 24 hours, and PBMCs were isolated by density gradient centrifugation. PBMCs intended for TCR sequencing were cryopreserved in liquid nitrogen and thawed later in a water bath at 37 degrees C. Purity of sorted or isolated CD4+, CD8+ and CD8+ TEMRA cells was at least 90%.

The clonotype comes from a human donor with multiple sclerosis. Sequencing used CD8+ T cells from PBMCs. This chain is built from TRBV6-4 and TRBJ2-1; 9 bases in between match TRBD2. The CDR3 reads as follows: CASSTASGTEHEQFF. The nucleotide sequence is TGTGCCAGCAGTACGGCTAGCGGGACTGAACATGAGCAGTTCTTC.